This T cell receptor (beta chain) appears in the sequencing data of a study of cytotoxic CD8 clonotypes in ibrutinib-treated CLL. Study as a whole: Some 24 partial and 2 complete responses; at median approximately 68 months, approximately 14 remitted, around twelve progressed.

Cryopreserved PBMCs supplied about 2 micrograms of genomic DNA for TCR beta libraries. Whole-study results and caveats: Clonality went higher at ibrutinib response and then dropped back toward baseline at progression. Baseline clonality, higher than in age-matched healthy donors, tracked circulating CD8+ T-cell counts.

The CDR3 spans 19 residues. From germline, CDR1 is MNHEY and CDR2 SMNVEV (reference sequence). V was pared by 4 bases and J by 0 bases, with 24 bases between. Clones were sequenced by immunoSEQ multiplex PCR, and TCRdb holds only the in-frame ones, with some missing. Among about 44,000 clones listed, nearly 70% were seen once. As to this clone: No antigen is known for it.

The chain links TRBV27 to TRBJ1-2; possible D gene TRBD1, 5 bases. The material sequenced was PBMCs, taken after 12 months of ibrutinib treatment. The receptor was isolated from a human donor with chronic lymphocytic leukemia. CDR3 sequence: CASSSRNNPPGRTNYGYTF. The DNA for the CDR3 is TGTGCCAGCAGTTCACGTAACAACCCCCCGGGACGGACTAACTATGGCTACACCTTC.